The clone carrying this T cell receptor beta chain was found many times. What it binds is not known. This sample is drawn from a study of regulatory T cells in long-lasting Graves disease. General study points: Persistent disease samples used TRBV28, TRBJ1-2 and TRBJ2-5 preferentially. Among persistent patients, a larger number of public clonotypes were shared (roughly 2,700) than among newly diagnosed patients (about 970). No thyroid tissue was studied; the work used peripheral blood only.

The CDR3 runs to 16 residues. The V and J ends lost 8 bases and 0 bases, in that order; junction bases with no gene match: 10. As to time point: newly diagnosed GD, antithyroid drugs for less than 3 months. The TCR library was made from RNA that had been extracted from PBMCs in TRIzol. Through Arm-PCR of CDR3 regions and iRepertoire HTBI primers, TCR beta libraries were built. TCRdb reprocessed the multiplex PCR reads via MiXCR and lists one record per CDR3 protein. The sample gives hundreds of thousands of distinct CDR3 sequences, about a sixth of which show up once; 38% is in the top ten. The V call is TRBV12-3 or TRBV12-4, the J call TRBJ2-7; the match to TRBD2 covers 10 bases. The clonotype was recovered from a female donor with Graves disease. Sequencing used peripheral blood mononuclear cells (PBMCs), obtained at new diagnosis, from a patient treated with antithyroid drugs. This CDR3 reads CASSVAGGFNSYEQYF. CDR3 sequence (DNA): TGTGCCAGCTCCGTAGCGGGAGGTTTCAACTCCTACGAGCAGTACTTC.